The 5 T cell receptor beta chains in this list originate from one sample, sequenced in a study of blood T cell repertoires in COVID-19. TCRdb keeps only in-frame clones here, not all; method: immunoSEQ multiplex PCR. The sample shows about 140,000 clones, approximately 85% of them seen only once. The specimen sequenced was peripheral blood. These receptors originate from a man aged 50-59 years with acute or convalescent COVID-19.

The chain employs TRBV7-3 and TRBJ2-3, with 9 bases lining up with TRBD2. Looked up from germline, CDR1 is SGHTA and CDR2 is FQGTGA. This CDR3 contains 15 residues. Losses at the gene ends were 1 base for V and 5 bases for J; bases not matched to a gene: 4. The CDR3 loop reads CASSLSGGAIDTQYF. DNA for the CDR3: TGTGCCAGCAGCTTAAGCGGGGGGGCTATAGATACGCAGTATTTT.

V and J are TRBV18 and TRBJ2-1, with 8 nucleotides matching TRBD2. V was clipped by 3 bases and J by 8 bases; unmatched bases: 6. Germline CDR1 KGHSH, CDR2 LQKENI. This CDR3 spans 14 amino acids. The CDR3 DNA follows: TGTGCCAGCTCACCGGGACTAGTGTCGGATGAGCAGTTCTTC. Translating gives CASSPGLVSDEQFF. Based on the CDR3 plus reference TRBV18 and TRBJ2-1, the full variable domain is NAGVMQNPRHLVRRRGQEARLRCSPMKGHSHVYWYRQLPEEGLKFMVYLQKENIIDESGMPKERFSAEFPKEGPSILRIQQVVRGDSAAYFCASSPGLVSDEQFFGPGTRLTVL.

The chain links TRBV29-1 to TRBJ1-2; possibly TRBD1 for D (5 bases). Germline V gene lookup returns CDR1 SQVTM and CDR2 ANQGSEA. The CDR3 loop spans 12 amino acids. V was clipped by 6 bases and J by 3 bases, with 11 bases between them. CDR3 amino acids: CSVVDSYYGYTF. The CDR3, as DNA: TGCAGCGTGGTAGACAGCTACTATGGCTACACCTTC.

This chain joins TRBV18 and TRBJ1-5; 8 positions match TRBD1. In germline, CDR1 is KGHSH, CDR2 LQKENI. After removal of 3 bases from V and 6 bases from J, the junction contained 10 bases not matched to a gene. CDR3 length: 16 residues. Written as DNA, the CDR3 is TGTGCCAGCTCACCCTCGGGACAGGATGGGAGTCAGCCCCAGCATTTT. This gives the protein CASSPSGQDGSQPQHF.

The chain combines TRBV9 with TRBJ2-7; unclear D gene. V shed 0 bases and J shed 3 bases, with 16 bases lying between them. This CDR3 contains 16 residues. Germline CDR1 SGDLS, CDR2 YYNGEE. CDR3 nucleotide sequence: TGTGCCAGCAGCGTAGCTGGAACACCACAGTACTACGAGCAGTACTTC. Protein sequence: CASSVAGTPQYYEQYF.